The rows below give T cell receptor beta chains drawn from one sample of a study of cytomegalovirus exposure and HLA in healthy donors. The method was immunoSEQ multiplex PCR; TCRdb's version includes in-frame clones alone and lacks a portion of them. The table shows more than 120,000 clones, with around 90% occurring only once. Sequencing input: PBMCs. These receptor sequences come from a man aged 18 to 30 in good health and CMV-seropositive. The CDR3 runs from the conserved cysteine through the conserved F or W. Each record gives: clone size, D gene, J gene, V gene, CDR3 DNA, CDR3 protein. A D gene is named only where the DNA matches it firmly. The size entry is marked missing in some rows and otherwise reads once, few, many or a size class.

NA TRBD1 TRBJ1-1 TRBV4-1 TGCGCCAGCAGCCAAGATAACAGGGGAGGAACTGAAGCTTTCTTT CASSQDNRGGTEAFF
NA NA TRBJ2-1 TRBV2 TGTGCCAGCAGTCCGGGCAGGGCAGACAGTGAGCAGTTCTTC CASSPGRADSEQFF
NA TRBD1 TRBJ2-7 TRBV27 TGTGCCAGCAGACCTACGGACAGGGATGCCTACGAGCAGTACTTC CASRPTDRDAYEQYF
few NA TRBJ2-3 TRBV2 TGTGCCAGCAGTAGCAGAGAACCGGGACTCCGGATATATACGCAGTATTTT CASSSREPGLRIYTQYF
NA TRBD2 TRBJ2-2 TRBV10-3 TGTGCCACCGTAGCGGGAGGTCATACCGGGGAGCTGTTTTTT CATVAGGHTGELFF
NA NA TRBJ2-7 TRBV6-6 TGTGCCAGCAGTTACTCGGGAACTAGCAACGGCGAGCAGTACTTC CASSYSGTSNGEQYF
NA TRBD1 TRBJ1-2 TRBV2 TGTGCCAGCAGGATGGGACAGGGCCCTAACTATGGCTACACCTTC CASRMGQGPNYGYTF
NA NA TRBJ2-7 TRBV11-2 TGTGCCAGCAGCCCACCGACTAGTACCTACGAGCAGTACTTC CASSPPTSTYEQYF
NA NA TRBJ1-5 TRBV30 TGTGCCTGGAGTGTACAAGGGGATCAGCCCCAGCATTTT CAWSVQGDQPQHF
NA TRBD2 TRBJ2-3 TRBV2 TGTGCCAGCAGTCTAGCGGGGGCGGATACGCAGTATTTT CASSLAGADTQYF